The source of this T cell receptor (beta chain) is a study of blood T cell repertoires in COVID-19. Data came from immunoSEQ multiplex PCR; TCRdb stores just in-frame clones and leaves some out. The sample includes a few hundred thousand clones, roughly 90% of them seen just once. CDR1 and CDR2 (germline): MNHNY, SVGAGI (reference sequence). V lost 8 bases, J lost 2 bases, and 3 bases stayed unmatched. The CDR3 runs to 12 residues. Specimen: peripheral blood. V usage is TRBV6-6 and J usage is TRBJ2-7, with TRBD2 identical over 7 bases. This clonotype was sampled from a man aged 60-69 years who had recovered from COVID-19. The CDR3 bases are TGTGCCAGCCTCGGGACTACCTACGAGCAGTACTTC. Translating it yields CASLGTTYEQYF.